This TCR beta chain was obtained from a study of blood T cell repertoires in COVID-19 (dated by TCRdb to 2018 to 2021). Some background on the complete study: Collaborator samples came from the United States, Italy and Spain and covered acute and convalescent phases of COVID-19. The repertoires were made available in a free public database intended to serve as a resource for research on the immune response to SARS-CoV-2. Samples were obtained from the ongoing ImmuneRACE study (first 160 participants) and from over a thousand subjects provided by 6 global collaborators. HLA class I and class II types, where available, came from metadata supplied by the sample provider rather than from assay-based typing. The dataset comprised deeply sampled blood TCRbeta repertoires from subjects exposed to, actively infected with, or recovered from COVID-19. The sample metadata nearly always contained a de-identified subject ID, COVID-19 status, age in years and sex. The prospective study material was composed of cDNA or gDNA derived from T cells, B-cell-depleted T cells, or PBMCs. Overall study results and their limits: How much clinical and demographic metadata was included differed by source and by participant, and the metadata was provided uncurated.

Regarding this clone: The antigen it recognizes is unknown. Nothing much larger sits one base from this clone, and base qualities are not available.

At one collaborating source in Seattle, patients were enrolled during active infection and were followed longitudinally through the course of disease. The collaborating institutions used their own protocols to collect whole blood in K2EDTA tubes. For TCRbeta analysis, collaborators shipped samples in one of three forms: frozen whole blood, isolated PBMCs, or DNA extracted from either of those sample types. CDR1 LNHDA and CDR2 SQIVND are derived from the germline V gene (reference sequence). A distance of 23 bases separates the germline ends of V and J, which lose 7 bases and 1 base respectively. Spanning cysteine to phenylalanine, the CDR3 consists of 18 amino acids. CDR3 DNA only is kept here, 54 bases in frame from base 1. TCRbeta CDR3 regions were amplified from genomic DNA using the immunoSEQ Assay, a bias-controlled multiplex PCR. The authors' analysis ran thus. The number of nucleated cells in each sample was estimated by amplification of reference gene primers within the assay. To quantify the absolute abundance of each unique TCRbeta CDR3 rearrangement, sequence reads were collapsed and filtered. For each sample, productive Simpson clonality was calculated as the square root of Simpson's diversity index across productive rearrangements. TCRdb holds this immuneACCESS table with in-frame rearrangements only. Some clones are missing; in checked studies, unresolved V genes explain under half, and the rest has no known cause. D and trimming come from the DNA, and the V and J calls and clone size come from that table. The sample table records around 190,000 clones; roughly 84% of these occur just once. Of the sample, 15% to 20% falls within the top ten clones.

The receptor was isolated from a man in his forties or fifties with COVID-19, enrolled during active disease. Sequencing was carried out using peripheral blood. The chain is assembled from TRBV19 and TRBJ1-5; the D gene is perhaps TRBD1, from 6 matching bases. The CDR3 here reads CASTPNWGGRISNQPQHF. Here is the DNA: TGTGCCAGTACCCCGAATTGGGGGGGGCGCATAAGCAATCAGCCCCAGCATTTT.